This T cell receptor (beta chain) was identified during a study of a mutant IDH1 vaccine in newly diagnosed glioma. Study summary: Patients came in for eight vaccinations, in weeks 1, 3, 5, 7, 11, 15, 19 and 23. Most patients had received both radiotherapy and temozolomide, the prior options being radiotherapy, temozolomide, or both.

Findings of the study overall: Immune responses induced by the vaccine were seen in 80% to 95% of patients, spanning multiple MHC alleles.

Sequencing used immunoSEQ multiplex PCR; TCRdb keeps in-frame clones, though not all of them. Counted here are under 70,000 clones, over 75% occurring once; the ten biggest clones make up 13%. The CDR3 extends over 13 amino acids. Germline CDR1 and CDR2: SGHTA and FQGNSA. V shed 3 bases and J shed 8 bases, with 10 bases lying between them. This clone was seen only a few times. The antigen is unknown. Stated time point: week 23, last vaccination. Vaccinated patients received 300 ug of mutant IDH1 20-mer peptide per dose, with topical imiquimod. The sequence was collected from a man younger than 35 with glioma. The source was PBMCs, collected from a glioma patient whose treatment included an IDH1 peptide vaccine. This sequence joins TRBV7-2 and TRBJ1-4, with D possibly matching TRBD1 (6 bases). CDR3 bases: TGTGCCAGCAGCTTTCAGGGGAGGGAAAAACTGTTTTTT. Its translation is CASSFQGREKLFF.